This TCR beta chain comes out of a study of cytomegalovirus exposure and HLA in healthy donors. Per germline, CDR1 SGHDN and CDR2 FVKESK. Between the trimmed V and J ends, which lost 0 bases and 8 bases, there was a span of 10 bases. This CDR3 is 13 amino acids long. Profiling relied on immunoSEQ multiplex PCR, and the TCRdb table lists in-frame clones only, not all of them. The sample contains 250,000 to 350,000 clones, roughly 88% of which appear only once. The rearrangement links TRBV14 to TRBJ1-2; no clear D gene. Sequencing was done on a sample of PBMCs. The TCR originated in a woman younger than 30 in good health and CMV-seronegative. The CDR3 is CASSQELGGGYTF. CDR3 sequence (DNA): TGTGCCAGCAGCCAAGAACTGGGAGGAGGCTACACCTTC.